This TCR beta chain was observed in a study of cytomegalovirus exposure and HLA in healthy donors. The CDR3 runs to 15 residues. Germline assignment: CDR1 SGDLS and CDR2 YYNGEE. The germline V and J ends were trimmed by 2 bases and 0 bases, with 10 bases remaining between them. The PCR ran on 60 Vbeta and 13 Jbeta primers. The protocol was immunoSEQ multiplex PCR, while the TCRdb copy is restricted to in-frame clones and leaves out a portion. This table has 85,000 to 90,000 clones, less than 85% appearing once. The sample comprised PBMCs. The sequence came from a man in his forties in good health and CMV-seropositive. The chain recombines TRBV9 with TRBJ2-3; D gene ambiguous. CDR3 amino acids: CASSVSSASTDTQYF. The CDR3 nucleotides read TGTGCCAGCAGCGTCTCCAGCGCTAGCACAGATACGCAGTATTTT.